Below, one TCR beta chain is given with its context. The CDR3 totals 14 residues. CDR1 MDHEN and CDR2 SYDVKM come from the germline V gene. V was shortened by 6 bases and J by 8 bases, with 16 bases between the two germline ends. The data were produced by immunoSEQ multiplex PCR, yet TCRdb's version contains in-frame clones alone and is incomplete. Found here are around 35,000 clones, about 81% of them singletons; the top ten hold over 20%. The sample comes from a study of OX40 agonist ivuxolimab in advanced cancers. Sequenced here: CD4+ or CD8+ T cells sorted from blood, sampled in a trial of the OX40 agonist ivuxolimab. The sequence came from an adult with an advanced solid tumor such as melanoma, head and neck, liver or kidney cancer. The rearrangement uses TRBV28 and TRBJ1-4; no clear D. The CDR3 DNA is TGTGCCAGCAGGGAAGGCGGCCAAAAGGAAAAACTGTTTTTT. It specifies CASREGGQKEKLFF.